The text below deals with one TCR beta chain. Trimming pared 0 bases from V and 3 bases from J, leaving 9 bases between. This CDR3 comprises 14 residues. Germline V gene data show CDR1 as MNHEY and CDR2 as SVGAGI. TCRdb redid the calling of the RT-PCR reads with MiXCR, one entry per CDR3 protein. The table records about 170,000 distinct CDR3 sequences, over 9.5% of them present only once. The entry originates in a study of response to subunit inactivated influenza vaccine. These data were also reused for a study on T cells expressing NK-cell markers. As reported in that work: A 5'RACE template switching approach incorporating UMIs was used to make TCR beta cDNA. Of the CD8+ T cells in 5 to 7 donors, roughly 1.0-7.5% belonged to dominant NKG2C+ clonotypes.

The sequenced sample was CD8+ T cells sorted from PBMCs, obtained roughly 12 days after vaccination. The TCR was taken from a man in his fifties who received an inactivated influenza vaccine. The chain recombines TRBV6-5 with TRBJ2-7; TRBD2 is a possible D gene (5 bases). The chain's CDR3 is CASSYSRLHYEQYF. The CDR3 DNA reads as TGTGCCAGCAGTTACTCGCGACTACACTACGAGCAGTACTTC.